This TCR beta chain is from a study of T cell repertoires in cytomegalovirus infection. Background on the study: HLA-C-restricted CMV epitopes, recently identified, and well-studied HLA-B-restricted ones were used by the study.

Details on this clonotype: Its antigen is still unknown.

TCRdb ran MiXCR on the reads and lists one entry per CDR3 protein. The sample consists of approximately 65,000 distinct CDR3 sequences, roughly 21% of them appearing once. This CDR3 region has 14 residues. V was shortened by 1 base and J by 4 bases, with 9 bases between the two germline ends. Per germline, CDR1 SGHTA and CDR2 FQGNSA. Study observations and caveats: HLA-C-restricted TCR beta clonotypes specific for CMV led the ex vivo response.

The clonotype originates from a human donor in good health (CMV status not recorded). Some clones in this sample may be carry-over from other donors' samples. V and J are TRBV7-2 and TRBJ2-3, with D perhaps matching TRBD2 (7 bases). Material: CD8+ T cells from cultured PBMCs, obtained from culture after CMV antigen stimulation. The CDR3 is CASSLEGGADTQYF. Written as DNA, the CDR3 is TGTGCCAGCAGCTTAGAAGGGGGGGCAGATACGCAGTATTTT.